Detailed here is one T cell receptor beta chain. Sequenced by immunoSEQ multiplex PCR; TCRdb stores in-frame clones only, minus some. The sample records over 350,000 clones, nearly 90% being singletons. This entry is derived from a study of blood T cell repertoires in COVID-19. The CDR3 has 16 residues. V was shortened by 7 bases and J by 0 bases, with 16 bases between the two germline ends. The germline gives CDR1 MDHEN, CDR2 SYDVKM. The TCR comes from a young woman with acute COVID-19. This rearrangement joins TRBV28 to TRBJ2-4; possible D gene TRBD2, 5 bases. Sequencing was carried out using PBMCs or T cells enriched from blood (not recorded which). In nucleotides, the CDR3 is TGTGCCAGCAACTCTATATACGGGATAGCCAAAAACATTCAGTACTTC. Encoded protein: CASNSIYGIAKNIQYF.